This TCR beta chain was found in a study of T cell repertoires in ileal Crohn's disease. Points from the study as a whole: Active smokers at surgery had more clonal expansions than non-smokers.

The CDR3 spans 16 residues. V shed 1 base and J 8 bases; nucleotides not matched to a gene: 10. Germline lookup yields CDR1 SNHLY and CDR2 FYNNEI. Using immunoSEQ multiplex PCR, the repertoire was profiled, and TCRdb retains in-frame clones only, with some absent. The sample has some 5,100 clones, 75% to 90% seen once; the top ten hold more than 13%. This clone came up a few times. The antigen is not known. The rearrangement joins TRBV2 to TRBJ1-4; 7 nucleotides align to TRBD1. Sample: ileal tissue. The sequence was obtained from an adult with Crohn's disease. Written as DNA, the CDR3 is TGTGCCAGCAGTGAAGGGAGACAGGGTGGGTACGAAAAACTGTTTTTT. This sequence encodes CASSEGRQGGYEKLFF.